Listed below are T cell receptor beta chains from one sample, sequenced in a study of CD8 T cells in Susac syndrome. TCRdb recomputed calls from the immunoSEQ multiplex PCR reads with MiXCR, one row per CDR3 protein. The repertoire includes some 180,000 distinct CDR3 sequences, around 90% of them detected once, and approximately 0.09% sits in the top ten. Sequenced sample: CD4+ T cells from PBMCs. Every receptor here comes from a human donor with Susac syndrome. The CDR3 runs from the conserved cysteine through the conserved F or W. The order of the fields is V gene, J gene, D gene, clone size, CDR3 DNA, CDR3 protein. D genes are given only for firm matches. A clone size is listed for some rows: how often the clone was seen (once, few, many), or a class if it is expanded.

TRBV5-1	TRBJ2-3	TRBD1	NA	TGCGCCAGCAACAGGGGCGTATCAACAGATACGCAGTATTTT	CASNRGVSTDTQYF
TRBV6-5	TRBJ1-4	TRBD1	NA	TGTGCCAGCAGTTACAGGGGACAGGCGGGTGAAAAACTGTTTTTT	CASSYRGQAGEKLFF
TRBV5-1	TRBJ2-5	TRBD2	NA	TGCGCCAGCGGGACTAGCGGGGCTCAAGAGACCCAGTACTTC	CASGTSGAQETQYF
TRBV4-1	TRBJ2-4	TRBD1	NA	TGCGCCAGCAGCCAGGATCCGACAGGGTACGGCAAAAACATTCAGTACTTC	CASSQDPTGYGKNIQYF
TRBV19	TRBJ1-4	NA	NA	TGTGCCAGTACCCGGGGATGGTTCGGAGAAAAACTGTTTTTT	CASTRGWFGEKLFF
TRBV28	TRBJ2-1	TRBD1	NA	TGTGCCAGCAGTTCCGGGACAGGGTTTCCGAATGAGCAGTTCTTC	CASSSGTGFPNEQFF
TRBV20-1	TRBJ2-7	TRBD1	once	TGCAGTGCTAGCCAACGGGACAGGAGCGAGCAGTACTTC	CSASQRDRSEQYF
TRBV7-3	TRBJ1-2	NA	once	TGTGCCAGCAGCTTGGGACCGAATAATGGCTACACCTTC	CASSLGPNNGYTF
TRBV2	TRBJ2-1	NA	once	TGTGCCAGCAGAGGACCCACTGACTACAATGAGCAGTTCTTC	CASRGPTDYNEQFF
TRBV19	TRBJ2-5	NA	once	TGTGCCAGTAGTATGGGTCAAGAGACCCAGTACTTC	CASSMGQETQYF
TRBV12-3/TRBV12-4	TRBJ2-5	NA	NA	TGTGCCAGCAGATTCGGGTACCAAGAGACCCAGTACTTC	CASRFGYQETQYF
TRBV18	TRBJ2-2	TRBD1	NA	TGTGCCAGCTCATTTGGACAGGGGAACACCGGGGAGCTGTTTTTT	CASSFGQGNTGELFF
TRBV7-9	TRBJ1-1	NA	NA	TGTGCCAGCAGCAGAGGGGCTGAAGCTTTCTTT	CASSRGAEAFF
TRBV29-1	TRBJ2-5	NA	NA	TGCAGCGCTAGTAGCGGTTGGGAGACCCAGTACTTC	CSASSGWETQYF
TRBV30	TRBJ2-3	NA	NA	TGTGCCTGGAAAGGGGGAAGCTCCCAACTAGATACGCAGTATTTT	CAWKGGSSQLDTQYF
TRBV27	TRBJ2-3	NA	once	TGTGCCAGCAGTTTAGTCAGGGGTATGGATACGCAGTATTTT	CASSLVRGMDTQYF
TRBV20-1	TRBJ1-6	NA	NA	TGCAGTGCTAGAGAGAAATGGCAGGGGAATTCACCCCTCCACTTT	CSAREKWQGNSPLHF
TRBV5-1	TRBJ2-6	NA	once	TGCGCCAGCAGCTTGTTGAGGGGGAGCGGCTCTGGGGCCAACGTCCTGACTTTC	CASSLLRGSGSGANVLTF
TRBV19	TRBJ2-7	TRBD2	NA	TGTGCCAGTAGGATTAGCGGGAGACGTGGCGAGCAGTACTTC	CASRISGRRGEQYF
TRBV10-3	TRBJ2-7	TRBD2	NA	TGTGCCATCAGTTCGCTAGCGGGACGCTACGAGCAGTACTTC	CAISSLAGRYEQYF
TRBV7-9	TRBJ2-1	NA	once	TGTGCCAGCAGCTTTGGACAGAGCTCCTACAATGAGCAGTTCTTC	CASSFGQSSYNEQFF
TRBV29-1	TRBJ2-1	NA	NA	TGCAGCGTACGGCGGGGAAACTCCTACAATGAGCAGTTCTTC	CSVRRGNSYNEQFF
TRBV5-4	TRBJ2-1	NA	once	TGTGCCAGCAGCTTGGATCCAGGGAGCTCCTACAATGAGCAGTTCTTC	CASSLDPGSSYNEQFF
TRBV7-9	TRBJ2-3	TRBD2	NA	TGTGCCAGCAGCACTAGGCTGGGACTAGCGGGGTCAGATACGCAGTATTTT	CASSTRLGLAGSDTQYF
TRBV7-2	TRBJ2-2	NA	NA	TGTGCCAGCAGCGCTAGGTCCTTAACGAACACCGGGGAGCTGTTTTTT	CASSARSLTNTGELFF
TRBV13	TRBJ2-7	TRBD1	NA	TGTGCCAGCAGCTTCGATACCGGGACAGGGGTTGGAGAGCAGTACTTC	CASSFDTGTGVGEQYF
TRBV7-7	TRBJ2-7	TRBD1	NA	TGTGCCACCGCTCAGGGGGAATCCTACGAGCAGTACTTC	CATAQGESYEQYF
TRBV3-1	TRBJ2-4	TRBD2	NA	TGTGCCAGCAGCCAAGATTCGGGGGGGCATTTAAACATTCAGTACTTC	CASSQDSGGHLNIQYF
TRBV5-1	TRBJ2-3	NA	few	TGCGCCAGCAGCCCGAGGGATCGGGATACGCAGTATTTT	CASSPRDRDTQYF
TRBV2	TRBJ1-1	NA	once	TGTGCCAGCAGTGAAGCGCGGGGGGCGCTTACTGAAGCTTTCTTT	CASSEARGALTEAFF
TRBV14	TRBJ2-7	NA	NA	TGTGCCAGCAGCCAAGATTTGCCCCAACTCAGGGACGAGCAGTACTTC	CASSQDLPQLRDEQYF
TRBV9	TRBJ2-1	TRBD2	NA	TGTGCCAGCAGCGTAGCTCATGGGACTAGCTCCTACAATGAGCAGTTCTTC	CASSVAHGTSSYNEQFF
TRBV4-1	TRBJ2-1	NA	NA	TGCGCCAGCGGGCCGGGACCGCGTCCTCATGAGCAGTTCTTC	CASGPGPRPHEQFF
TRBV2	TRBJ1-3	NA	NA	TGTGCCAGCAAGAACAGGGCTGGAAACACCATATATTTT	CASKNRAGNTIYF
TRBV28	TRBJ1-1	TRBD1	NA	TGTGCCAGCAGTTTATGGCGACAGGGGAGAGTATACACTGAAGCTTTCTTT	CASSLWRQGRVYTEAFF
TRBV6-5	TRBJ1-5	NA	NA	TGTGCCAGCAGTTACGACCGGAATCAGCCCCAGCATTTT	CASSYDRNQPQHF
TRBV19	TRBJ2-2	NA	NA	TGTGCCAGTAGTATAGTAGGCAGGGGAGTCTCCGGGGAGCTGTTTTTT	CASSIVGRGVSGELFF
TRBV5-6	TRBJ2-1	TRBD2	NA	TGTGCCAGCAGCCACAGGACTAGCGGGAAAGAGTACAATGAGCAGTTCTTC	CASSHRTSGKEYNEQFF
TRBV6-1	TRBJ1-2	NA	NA	TGTGCCAGCAGACGGAACTATGGCTACACCTTC	CASRRNYGYTF
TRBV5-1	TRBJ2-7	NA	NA	TGCGCCAGCACCCAATTAGGGGGATACGAGCAGTACTTC	CASTQLGGYEQYF
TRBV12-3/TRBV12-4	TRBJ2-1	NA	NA	TGTGCCAGCAAATTTGACAGTTCCTATGAGCAGTTCTTC	CASKFDSSYEQFF
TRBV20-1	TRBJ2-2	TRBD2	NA	TGCAGTGCTAGAGATCGTCTAGCGGGGAACACCGGGGAGCTGTTTTTT	CSARDRLAGNTGELFF
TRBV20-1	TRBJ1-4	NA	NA	TGCAGTGCCCTCTCTGGCGCAGGCATATGGGAAAAACTGTTTTTT	CSALSGAGIWEKLFF
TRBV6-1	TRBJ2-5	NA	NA	TGTGCCAGCAGTGACGACGGTGGGCCCCAAGAGACCCAGTACTTC	CASSDDGGPQETQYF
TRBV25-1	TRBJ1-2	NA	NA	TGTGCCAGCAGTGTCCCCGGGGGCAGGGGCTACACCTTC	CASSVPGGRGYTF
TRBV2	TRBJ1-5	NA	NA	TGTGCCAGCAAGTTATCATTCAGGTCGGGAAATCAGCCCCAGCATTTT	CASKLSFRSGNQPQHF
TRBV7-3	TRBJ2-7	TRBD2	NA	TGTGCCAGCAGATCCAGGACTAGCGGTAACTACGAGCAGTACTTC	CASRSRTSGNYEQYF
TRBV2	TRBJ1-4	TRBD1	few	TGTGCCAGCAGCGGCAGGGGGACAACTAATGAAAAACTGTTTTTT	CASSGRGTTNEKLFF
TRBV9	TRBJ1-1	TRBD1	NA	TGTGCCAGCAGCCCACACTACAGGGGACGAATGAACACTGAAGCTTTCTTT	CASSPHYRGRMNTEAFF
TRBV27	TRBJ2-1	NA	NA	TGTGCCAGCAGTCCAGGGGGGGCCCTGAGCTCCTACAATGAGCAGTTCTTC	CASSPGGALSSYNEQFF
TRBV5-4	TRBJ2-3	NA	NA	TGTGCCAGCAGCTTGGTGGGGTCGGGGCTAAGGACAGATACGCAGTATTTT	CASSLVGSGLRTDTQYF
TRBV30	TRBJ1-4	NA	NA	TGTGCCTGGAGTGTACAGTGGAATGAAAAACTGTTTTTT	CAWSVQWNEKLFF
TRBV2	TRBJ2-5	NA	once	TGTGCCAGCAGTGAAAGGCTAGAGACCCAGTACTTC	CASSERLETQYF
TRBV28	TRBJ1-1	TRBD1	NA	TGTGCCACTACGACAGGGGTAGGCACTGAAGCTTTCTTT	CATTTGVGTEAFF
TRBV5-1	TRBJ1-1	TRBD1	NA	TGCGCCAGCAGCCCCGGACAGGGTATCCAGGAAGCTTTCTTT	CASSPGQGIQEAFF
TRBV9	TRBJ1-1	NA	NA	TGTGCCAGCAAATCCCCTGAACCGGGGGTAACTGAAGCTTTCTTT	CASKSPEPGVTEAFF
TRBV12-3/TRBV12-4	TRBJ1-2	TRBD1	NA	TGTGCCAGCAGTTTAGAGCGGGGACAGATAATTACCTTC	CASSLERGQIITF
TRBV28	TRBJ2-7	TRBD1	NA	TGTGCCAGCAGGGACAGGGAATGGGTTGACTACGAGCAGTACTTC	CASRDREWVDYEQYF
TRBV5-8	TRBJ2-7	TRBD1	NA	TGTGCCAGTACTGGACAGGGGGCGGGTACGGGCGAGCAGTACTTC	CASTGQGAGTGEQYF